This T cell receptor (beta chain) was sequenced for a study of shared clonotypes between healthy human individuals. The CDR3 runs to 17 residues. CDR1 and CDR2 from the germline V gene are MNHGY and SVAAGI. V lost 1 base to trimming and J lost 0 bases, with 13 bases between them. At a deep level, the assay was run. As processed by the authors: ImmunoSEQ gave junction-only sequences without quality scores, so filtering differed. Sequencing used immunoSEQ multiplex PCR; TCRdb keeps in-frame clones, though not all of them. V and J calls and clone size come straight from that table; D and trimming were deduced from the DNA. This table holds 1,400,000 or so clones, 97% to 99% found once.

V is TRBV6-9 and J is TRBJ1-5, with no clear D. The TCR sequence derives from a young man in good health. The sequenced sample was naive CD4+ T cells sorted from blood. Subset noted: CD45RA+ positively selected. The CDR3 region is CASSYFRPPSSNQPQHF. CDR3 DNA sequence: TGTGCCAGCAGTTATTTTCGACCCCCGAGTAGCAATCAGCCCCAGCATTTT.